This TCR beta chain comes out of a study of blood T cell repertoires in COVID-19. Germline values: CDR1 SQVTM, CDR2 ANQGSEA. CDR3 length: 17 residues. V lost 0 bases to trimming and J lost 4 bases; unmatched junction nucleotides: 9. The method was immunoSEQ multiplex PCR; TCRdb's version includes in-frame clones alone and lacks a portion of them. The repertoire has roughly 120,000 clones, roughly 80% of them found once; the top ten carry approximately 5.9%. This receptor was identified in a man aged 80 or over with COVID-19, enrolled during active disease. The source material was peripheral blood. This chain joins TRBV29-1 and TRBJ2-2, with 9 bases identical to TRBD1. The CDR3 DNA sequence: TGCAGCGTTGAAGATCCCCGACAGGGGGTGACCACCGGGGAGCTGTTTTTT. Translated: CSVEDPRQGVTTGELFF.